Below, 2 T cell receptor beta chains from the same sample are listed, as sequenced in a study of T-cell memory formation after mild COVID-19. TCRdb reanalysed the 5' RACE reads using MiXCR and keeps one entry per CDR3 protein. The repertoire includes about 16,000 distinct CDR3 sequences, 20% to 30% of them detected once, and about three fifths sits in the top ten. The specimen was PBMCs or a T cell subset sorted from them (not recorded which). These TCRs come from a man between 18 and 35 years old who had mild COVID-19 (a few samples of this study predate the infection). Cell type and time point are not known.

Many counts were recorded for this clonotype. The chain employs TRBV28 and TRBJ2-7; tentative D call: TRBD2 (5 bases). This CDR3 comprises 12 residues. The germline V and J ends were trimmed by 3 bases and 4 bases, with 7 bases remaining between them. CDR1 is MDHEN, CDR2 SYDVKM, per germline. CDR3 in amino acids: CASSFRGYEQYV. Here the CDR3 DNA reads TGTGCCAGCAGTTTTCGAGGGTACGAGCAGTACGTC.

This clonotype was detected a few times. V and J are TRBV9 and TRBJ2-7; TRBD2 agrees at 7 bases. The germline CDR1 and CDR2 sequences are SGDLS and YYNGEE. V dropped 0 bases and J dropped 2; count of bases not matched to a gene: 5. This CDR3 is built from 15 residues. CDR3 sequence (DNA): TGTGCCAGCAGCGTAGAAAGCGGGGAAACCTACGAGCAGTACTTC. It codes for CASSVESGETYEQYF.